A selection of T cell receptor beta chains follows, all from one sample in a study of blood T cell repertoires in COVID-19. The table came from immunoSEQ multiplex PCR; TCRdb's copy has only in-frame clones and leaves some out. The top ten clones hold roughly a tenth of a sample with 210,000 or so clones, approximately 80% of them seen once. Sequenced material: peripheral blood. These receptors originate from a woman of 80 years or more with acute or convalescent COVID-19. CDR3s include the opening cysteine and the closing phenylalanine or tryptophan. A D gene is named only where the DNA matches it firmly. Not all rows give a size; the values are once, few, many and, for expanded clones, a class.

v_gene,d_gene,j_gene,abundance,CDR3nt,CDR3aa
TRBV6-1,.,TRBJ2-2,.,TGTGCCAGCAGTGGCTGGACTCGCCCCCCGAACACCGGGGAGCTGTTTTTT,CASSGWTRPPNTGELFF
TRBV3-1/TRBV3-2,.,TRBJ1-2,.,TGTGCCAGCAGCCAATCAGGGCCTGGATATGGCTACACCTTC,CASSQSGPGYGYTF
TRBV5-1,TRBD1,TRBJ1-2,.,TGCGCCAGCAGCTCTGGACAGGGGGATGGCTACACCTTC,CASSSGQGDGYTF
TRBV6-5,.,TRBJ1-1,.,TGTGCCAGCACCTCTTCGGGGGGCTACACTGAAGCTTTCTTT,CASTSSGGYTEAFF
TRBV4-1,.,TRBJ1-1,.,TGCGCCAGCAGCCAAGAAACAGGGCGGGAAGCTTTCTTT,CASSQETGREAFF
TRBV5-8,TRBD1,TRBJ2-6,.,TGTGCCAGCAGCTTTCACCAGGGGGCTGGGGCCAACGTCCTGACTTTC,CASSFHQGAGANVLTF
TRBV2,TRBD1,TRBJ1-4,few,TGTGCCAGCAGTATAACACAGGGGGCGGACGAAAAACTGTTTTTT,CASSITQGADEKLFF
TRBV4-3,.,TRBJ1-2,.,TGCGCCAGCAGCCAAGAACAGGGCAATAACTATGGCTACACCTTC,CASSQEQGNNYGYTF
TRBV5-1,.,TRBJ1-3,few,TGCGCCAGCAGCCAAAGTACAGGCAACTCTGGAAACACCATATATTTT,CASSQSTGNSGNTIYF
TRBV7-2,TRBD2,TRBJ2-1,.,TGTGCCAGCAGCTTAGGCGGGGGGCCCAACAATGAGCAGTTCTTC,CASSLGGGPNNEQFF
TRBV30,TRBD1,TRBJ2-1,once,TGTGCCTGGACTACCGGGACAGCTAACAATGAGCAGTTCTTC,CAWTTGTANNEQFF
TRBV7-2,TRBD1,TRBJ1-5,.,TGTGCCAGCAGCTTAGCGACAGGGTCCAATCAGCCCCAGCATTTT,CASSLATGSNQPQHF
TRBV6-6,TRBD2,TRBJ2-7,.,TGTGCCAGCAGTCCCAACAGCGGGAACCCCTACGAGCAGTACTTC,CASSPNSGNPYEQYF
TRBV4-2,.,TRBJ2-3,.,TGTGCCAGCAGCAGGGGGGAGGGGACAGATACGCAGTATTTT,CASSRGEGTDTQYF
TRBV18,TRBD1,TRBJ1-1,.,TGTGCCAGCTCACCACAGGGGGCGGGTACTGAAGCTTTCTTT,CASSPQGAGTEAFF
TRBV29-1,TRBD1,TRBJ2-7,.,TGCAGCGTTGGCCGGCAGGGGGCCAGCTACGAGCAGTACTTC,CSVGRQGASYEQYF
TRBV18,.,TRBJ1-5,.,TGTGCCAGCTCACCCCGGAGTTTAAGCAATCAGCCCCAGCATTTT,CASSPRSLSNQPQHF
TRBV29-1,.,TRBJ2-7,.,TGCAGCGTTGAAGGACAGGAGAGATACGAGCAGTACTTC,CSVEGQERYEQYF
TRBV27,TRBD1,TRBJ2-7,few,TGTGCCAGCAGTCTCCGGACAGGGGGCTTATACGAGCAGTACTTC,CASSLRTGGLYEQYF
TRBV18,.,TRBJ1-1,.,TGTGCCAGCTCACGAGAAACAGGGACGAACACTGAAGCTTTCTTT,CASSRETGTNTEAFF
TRBV4-3,TRBD1,TRBJ1-4,.,TGCGCCAGCAGCACGGGGACAGGTGGCGGAGAAAAACTGTTTTTT,CASSTGTGGGEKLFF